These T cell receptor beta chains were read from a single sample in a study of blood T cells in healthy people across ages. TCRdb reprocessed the 5' RACE reads via MiXCR and lists one record per CDR3 protein. The table has about 1.7 million distinct CDR3 sequences, over 25% seen once. Sequencing was performed on blood. Receptors originate from a woman aged 30 to 39 in good health. The CDR3 runs from the conserved cysteine through the conserved F or W. Each record gives: D gene, V gene, CDR3 protein. The D gene is left open where the match is weak.

TRBD2,TRBV10-2,CVSHRTSGGASEQFF
TRBD2,TRBV20-1,CSARETSGRALKYEQYF
TRBD1,TRBV28,CASSLSAGGSILSSYNEQFF
-,TRBV29-1,CSVGGAPNQETQYF
-,TRBV4-2,CASSQGQIRQETQYF
TRBD1,TRBV7-9,CASSSLRTGVGEQFF
TRBD1,TRBV10-2,CASRGGRQGTSGYTF
-,TRBV4-3,CASSQDSPRDEKLFF
-,TRBV12-3/TRBV12-4,CASSLGGRNLYEQYF
TRBD2,TRBV12-3/TRBV12-4,CASHSGGAWDEQFF
-,TRBV3-1,CASSQDRGKPGYTF
-,TRBV6-2/TRBV6-3,CASSRDKAYNEQFF
-,TRBV20-1,CSARDLGAEETQYF
-,TRBV7-3,CASSPSTLGRQYF
-,TRBV7-2,CASSLLGYVAHEQFF
-,TRBV2,CASRVIAARDTQYF
-,TRBV9,CASSAQGATYEQYF
-,TRBV20-1,CSARDASSGANVLTF
TRBD2,TRBV12-3/TRBV12-4,CASSFKQAGHNEQFF
TRBD1,TRBV9,CASSPFTGTGFNYGYTF
-,TRBV29-1,CSVELLRGTQYF
-,TRBV7-2,CASSFKDTLSTDTQYF
-,TRBV2,CASSEALMGASGANVLTF
-,TRBV10-3,CAIRGGSGTEAFF
TRBD1,TRBV12-3/TRBV12-4,CASSLPDRDQGYTF
-,TRBV2,CASSGKDSATNEKLFF
TRBD2,TRBV20-1,CSASGLAGEQYF
-,TRBV20-1,CSGGNYNEQYF
TRBD1,TRBV12-3/TRBV12-4,CASSGDSGLETQYF
TRBD1,TRBV28,CASSVQGKGPEAFF
-,TRBV6-2/TRBV6-3,CASLDIQHLGTDTQYF
TRBD2,TRBV7-9,CASSLGLSNEQYF
TRBD2,TRBV10-3,CAIGGVLGGTDTQYF
-,TRBV6-1,CASSEGLARGHIQYF
-,TRBV30,CAWSQDEQYF
-,TRBV7-2,CASSLDWNSGNTIYF
-,TRBV20-1,CSVTTRWETQYF
TRBD1,TRBV15,CATSRGDRGTTNEKLFF
TRBD2,TRBV20-1,CSAAPGLAPETQYF
TRBD2,TRBV12-3/TRBV12-4,CASSFRLAGVETDTQYF
TRBD2,TRBV7-2,CASSLEKLAGDVDTQYF
-,TRBV7-6,CASRPGQNTEAFF
-,TRBV15,CATSRGRRGWSTEAFF
TRBD2,TRBV12-3/TRBV12-4,CASSWTSGRADTQYF
TRBD2,TRBV7-9,CASSLPGTSGDNEQFF
-,TRBV12-3/TRBV12-4,CASSYSIDGYTF
-,TRBV15,CATSTRQRTEAFF
TRBD1,TRBV6-2/TRBV6-3,CASNEQGKRGYTF
TRBD1,TRBV10-3,CAISEDRDEQYF
-,TRBV18,CASSPPARGGEQYF
TRBD1,TRBV27,CASSLRRQGPGADTQYF
-,TRBV29-1,CSVAGGSTDTQYF
-,TRBV2,CASGPGLRTDTQYF